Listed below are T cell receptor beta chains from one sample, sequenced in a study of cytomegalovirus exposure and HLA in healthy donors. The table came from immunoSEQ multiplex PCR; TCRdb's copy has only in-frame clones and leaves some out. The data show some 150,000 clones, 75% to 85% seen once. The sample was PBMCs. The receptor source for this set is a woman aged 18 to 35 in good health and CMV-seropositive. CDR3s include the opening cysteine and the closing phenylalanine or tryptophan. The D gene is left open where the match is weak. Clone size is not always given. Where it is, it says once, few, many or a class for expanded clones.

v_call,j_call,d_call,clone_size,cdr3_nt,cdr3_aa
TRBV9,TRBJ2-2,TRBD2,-,TGTGCCAGCAACCGGGGGGGAGGGGCGCCCGGGGAGCTGTTTTTT,CASNRGGGAPGELFF
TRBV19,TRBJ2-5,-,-,TGTGCCAGTAGTACCCTCGGGACTTTACAAGAGACCCAGTACTTC,CASSTLGTLQETQYF
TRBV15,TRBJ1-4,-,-,TGTGCCACCCGAGATACAGGGAGCGGGGCAACTAATGAAAAACTGTTTTTT,CATRDTGSGATNEKLFF
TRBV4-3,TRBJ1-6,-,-,TGCGCCAGCAGCCGAGGCCCGGACAACGGCCCCTATAATTCACCCCTCCACTTT,CASSRGPDNGPYNSPLHF
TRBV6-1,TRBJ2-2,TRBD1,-,TGTGCCAGCAGTTTGTGGACAGGGAGCTTAGAGGAGCTGTTTTTT,CASSLWTGSLEELFF
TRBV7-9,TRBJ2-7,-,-,TGTGCCAGCAGCTTCGGGGACACCTACGAGCAGTACTTC,CASSFGDTYEQYF
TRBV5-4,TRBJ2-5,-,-,TGTGCCAGCAGCTTGGGCAGGGTGGAGACCCAGTACTTC,CASSLGRVETQYF
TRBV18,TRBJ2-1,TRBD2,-,TGTGCCAGCTCACTACCTGGACTAGCCAATCAGCAGTTCTTC,CASSLPGLANQQFF
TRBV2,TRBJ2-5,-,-,TGTGCCAGCGGATACGGGACACTCATCTCCCCCCAAGAGACCCAGTACTTC,CASGYGTLISPQETQYF
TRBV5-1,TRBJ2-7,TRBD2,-,TGCGCCAGCAGCTTTGGGGACTACTACGAGCAGTACTTC,CASSFGDYYEQYF
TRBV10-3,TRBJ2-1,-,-,TGTGCCATCAGTGACGGGAGCTCCTACAATGAGCAGTTCTTC,CAISDGSSYNEQFF
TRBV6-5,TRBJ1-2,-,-,TGTGCCAGCAGTTTTGGACAGTCTAACTATGGCTACACCTTC,CASSFGQSNYGYTF
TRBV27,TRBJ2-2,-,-,TGTGCCAGCAGTTTTTTAGGGGCTAGCGGGGAGCTGTTTTTT,CASSFLGASGELFF
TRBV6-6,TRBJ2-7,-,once,TGTGCCAGCAGTTACCACTACGAGCAGTACTTC,CASSYHYEQYF
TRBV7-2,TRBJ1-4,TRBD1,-,TGTGCCAGCAGCTTAATCAGGGGGGCTAATGAAAAACTGTTTTTT,CASSLIRGANEKLFF
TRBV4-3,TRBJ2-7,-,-,TGCGCCAGCAGCCAAGATGCGGAGGACGAGCAGTACTTC,CASSQDAEDEQYF